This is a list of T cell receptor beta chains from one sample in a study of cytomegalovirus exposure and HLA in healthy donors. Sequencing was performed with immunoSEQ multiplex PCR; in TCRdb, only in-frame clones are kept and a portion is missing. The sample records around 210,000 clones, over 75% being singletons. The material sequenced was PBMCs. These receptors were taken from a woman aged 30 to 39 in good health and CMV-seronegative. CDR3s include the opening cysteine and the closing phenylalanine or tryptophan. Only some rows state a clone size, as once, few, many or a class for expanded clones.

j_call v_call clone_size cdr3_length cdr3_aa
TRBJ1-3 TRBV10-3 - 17 CAISDPTTGSSGNTIYF
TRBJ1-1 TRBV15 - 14 CATSSNRGLTEAFF
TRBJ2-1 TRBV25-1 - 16 CASSETSGKMYNEQFF
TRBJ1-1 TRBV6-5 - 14 CASSLARANTEAFF
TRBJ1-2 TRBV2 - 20 CASSYEDQKVGDGDHYGYPF
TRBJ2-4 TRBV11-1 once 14 CASSLSGSKNIQYF
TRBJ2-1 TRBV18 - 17 CASSPILSGQTYNEQFF
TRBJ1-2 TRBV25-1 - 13 CASSRDWGYGYPF
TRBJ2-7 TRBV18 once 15 CASSPGLALTYEQYF
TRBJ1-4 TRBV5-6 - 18 CASSSFRDTGWGYEKLFF
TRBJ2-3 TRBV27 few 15 CASSSPPSGADTQYF
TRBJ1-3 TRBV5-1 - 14 CASSTGTVGNTIYF
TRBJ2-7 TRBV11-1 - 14 CASTLAGFPYEQYF
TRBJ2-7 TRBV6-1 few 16 CASSEDPLAGEGEQYF
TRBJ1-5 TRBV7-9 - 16 CASSFGTSNSNQPQHF
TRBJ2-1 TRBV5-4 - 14 CASSPGTSDNEQFF
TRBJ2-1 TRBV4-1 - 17 CASSQAGTSILYNEQFF
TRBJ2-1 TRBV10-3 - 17 CAIREQQTTKAYNEQFF
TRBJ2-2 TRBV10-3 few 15 CAISERRVDTGELFF
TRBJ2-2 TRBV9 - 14 CASSPGGNPGELFF
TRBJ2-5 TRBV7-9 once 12 CASSLDLFSQYF
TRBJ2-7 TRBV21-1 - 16 CASSKERGGGTYEQYF
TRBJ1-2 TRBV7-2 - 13 CASSLTQSYGYTF
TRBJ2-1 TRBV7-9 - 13 CASAGGGSDEQFF
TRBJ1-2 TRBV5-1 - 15 CASSLWSRGPSGYTF
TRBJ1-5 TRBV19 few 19 CASHPGPVASVRSNQPQHF
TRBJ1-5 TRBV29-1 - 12 CSVGDSPKAQHF
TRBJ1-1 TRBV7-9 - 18 CASSNRDRGHTVVTEAFF
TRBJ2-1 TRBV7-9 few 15 CASRPTTRAYNEQFF
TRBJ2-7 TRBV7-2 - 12 CASSLRLAYLYF
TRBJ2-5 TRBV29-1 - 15 CSVPASGGQGETQYF
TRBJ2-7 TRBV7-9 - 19 CASRPTGQGVFRSSYEQYF
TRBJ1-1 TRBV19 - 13 CASSILRDTEAFF
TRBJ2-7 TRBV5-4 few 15 CASSSGQGIIYEQYF
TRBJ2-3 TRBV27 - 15 CASSFLAGVPDTQYF
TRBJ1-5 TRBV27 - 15 CASSLTGATISAQHF
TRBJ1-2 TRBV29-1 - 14 CSVPKVHRGSGYPF
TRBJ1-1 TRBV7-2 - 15 CASLQGGGMNTEAFF
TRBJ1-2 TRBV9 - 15 CASSVGFVSNYGYTF
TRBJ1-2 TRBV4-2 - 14 CASSQDLGGNGYTF
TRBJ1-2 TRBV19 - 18 CASSISGQGMFWNYGYTF
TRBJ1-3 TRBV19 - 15 CASSRDREAGNTIYF
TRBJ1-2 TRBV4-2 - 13 CASSQSEGVGYTF
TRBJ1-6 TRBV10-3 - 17 CAISGGPQGSYNSPLHF
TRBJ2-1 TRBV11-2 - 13 CASTPRRGDEQFF
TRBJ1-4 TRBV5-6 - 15 CASSERVATNEKLFF
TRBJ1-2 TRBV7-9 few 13 CASDTQGGRGYTF